This record looks at one T cell receptor beta chain sequence and its context. Per the study methods: Estimates of nucleated cell counts were drawn from the amplification of reference gene primers. Profiled with immunoSEQ multiplex PCR; TCRdb holds only in-frame clones, not every one. V and J calls plus clone size are reproduced from that table; the DNA served to infer D and trimming. The sample lists a few hundred thousand clones, 91% seen once, with 1% to 1.5% in the top ten. These data are taken from a study of blood T cell repertoires in COVID-19. Study overall: The cDNA or gDNA used as material had been derived from T cells, B-cell-depleted T cells, or PBMCs.

Donors were grouped by their self-reported clinical history. The material sequenced was PBMCs or T cells enriched from blood (not recorded which). The sequence was obtained from a human donor in a cohort exposed to, infected with or recovered from COVID-19 (not recorded which). The donor label of this sample is uncertain.

The CDR3 reads CASSVLTGELFF. In DNA form, the CDR3 reads TGTGCCAGCAGCGTCCTCACCGGGGAGCTGTTTTTT. This chain joins TRBV9 and TRBJ2-2; the D is unclear. The CDR3 is 12 amino acids. The V gene lost 2 bases and the J gene lost 4 bases, with 3 bases spanning the gap. Germline V gene data show CDR1 as SGDLS and CDR2 as YYNGEE.